This entry describes one T cell receptor beta chain. CDR1 and CDR2 (germline): SGHNT, YYREEE (reference sequence). V was clipped by 4 bases and J by 6 bases, with 13 bases between them. This CDR3 is 13 amino acids long. The sample is drawn from a study of OX40 agonist ivuxolimab in advanced cancers. The repertoire was sequenced with immunoSEQ multiplex PCR; TCRdb's copy has only in-frame clones and lacks some. The table records roughly 67,000 clones, about nine tenths of them present only once. Sample: CD4+ or CD8+ T cells sorted from blood, taken in a trial of the OX40 agonist ivuxolimab. The chain links TRBV5-4 to TRBJ1-1; D remains ambiguous. This TCR came from an adult with an advanced solid tumor such as melanoma, head and neck, liver or kidney cancer. The CDR3 reads CASSREALAEAFF. The DNA for the CDR3 is TGTGCCAGCAGCCGTGAGGCATTGGCTGAAGCTTTCTTT.